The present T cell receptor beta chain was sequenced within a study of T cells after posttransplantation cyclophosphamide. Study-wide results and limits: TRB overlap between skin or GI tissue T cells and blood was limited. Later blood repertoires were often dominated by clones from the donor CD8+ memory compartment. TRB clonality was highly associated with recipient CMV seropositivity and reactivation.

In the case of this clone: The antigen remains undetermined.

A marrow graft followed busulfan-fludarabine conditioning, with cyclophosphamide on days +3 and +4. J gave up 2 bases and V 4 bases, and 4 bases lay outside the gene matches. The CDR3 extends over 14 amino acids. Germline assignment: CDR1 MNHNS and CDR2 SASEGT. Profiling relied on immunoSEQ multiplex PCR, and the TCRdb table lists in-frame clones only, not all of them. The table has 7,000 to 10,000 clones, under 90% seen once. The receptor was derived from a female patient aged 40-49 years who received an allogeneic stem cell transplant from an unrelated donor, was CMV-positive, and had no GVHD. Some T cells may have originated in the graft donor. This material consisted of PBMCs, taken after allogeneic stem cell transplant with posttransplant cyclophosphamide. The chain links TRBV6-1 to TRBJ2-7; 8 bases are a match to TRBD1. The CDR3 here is CASSADRVTYEQYF. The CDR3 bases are TGTGCCAGCAGTGCGGACAGGGTCACCTACGAGCAGTACTTC.